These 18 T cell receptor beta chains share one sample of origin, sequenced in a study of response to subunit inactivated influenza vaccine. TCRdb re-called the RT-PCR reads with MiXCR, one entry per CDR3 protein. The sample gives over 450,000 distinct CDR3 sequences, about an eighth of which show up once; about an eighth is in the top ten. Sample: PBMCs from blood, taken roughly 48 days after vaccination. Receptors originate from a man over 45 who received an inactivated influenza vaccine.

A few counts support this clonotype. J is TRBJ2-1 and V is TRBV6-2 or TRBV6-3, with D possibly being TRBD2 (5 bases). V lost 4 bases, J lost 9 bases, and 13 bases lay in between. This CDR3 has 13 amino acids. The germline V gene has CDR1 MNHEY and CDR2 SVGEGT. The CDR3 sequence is CASSSSPRIEQFF. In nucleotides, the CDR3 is TGTGCCAGCAGTTCTAGCCCCCGAATTGAGCAGTTCTTC.

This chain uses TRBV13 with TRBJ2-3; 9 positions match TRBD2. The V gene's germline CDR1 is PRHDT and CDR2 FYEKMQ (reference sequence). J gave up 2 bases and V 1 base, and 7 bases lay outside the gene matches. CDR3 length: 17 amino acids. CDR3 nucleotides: TGTGCCAGCAGCTTAGTCAGTCTAGCGGGGACCACAGATACGCAGTATTTT. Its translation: CASSLVSLAGTTDTQYF.

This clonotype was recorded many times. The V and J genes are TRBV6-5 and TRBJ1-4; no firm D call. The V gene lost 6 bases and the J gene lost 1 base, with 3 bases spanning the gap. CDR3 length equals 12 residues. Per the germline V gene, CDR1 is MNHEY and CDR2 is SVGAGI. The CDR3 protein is CASRGTNEKLFF. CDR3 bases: TGTGCCAGCAGGGGAACTAATGAAAAACTGTTTTTT.

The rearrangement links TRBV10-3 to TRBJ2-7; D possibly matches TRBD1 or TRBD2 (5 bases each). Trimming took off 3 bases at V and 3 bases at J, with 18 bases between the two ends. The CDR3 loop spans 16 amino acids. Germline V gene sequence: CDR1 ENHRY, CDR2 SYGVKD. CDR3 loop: CAISDPVGRDRYEQYF. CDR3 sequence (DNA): TGTGCCATCAGTGACCCCGTGGGACGGGACCGCTACGAGCAGTACTTC.

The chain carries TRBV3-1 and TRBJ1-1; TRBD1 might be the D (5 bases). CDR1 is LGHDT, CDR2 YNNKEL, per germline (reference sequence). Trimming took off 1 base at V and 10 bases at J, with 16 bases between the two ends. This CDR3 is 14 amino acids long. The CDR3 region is CASSQAGGPGVAFF. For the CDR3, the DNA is TGTGCCAGCAGCCAAGCGGGGGGACCGGGGGTAGCTTTCTTT.

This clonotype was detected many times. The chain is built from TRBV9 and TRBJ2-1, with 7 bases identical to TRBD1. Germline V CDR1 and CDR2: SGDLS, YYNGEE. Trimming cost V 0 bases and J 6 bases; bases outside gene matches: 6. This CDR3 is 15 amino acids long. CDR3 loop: CASSVGTGSGNEQFF. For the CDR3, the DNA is TGTGCCAGCAGCGTAGGGACAGGCAGCGGCAATGAGCAGTTCTTC. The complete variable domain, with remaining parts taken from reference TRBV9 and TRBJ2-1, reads DSGVTQTPKHLITATGQRVTLRCSPRSGDLSVYWYQQSLDQGLQFLIQYYNGEERAKGNILERFSAQQFPDLHSELNLSSLELGDSALYFCASSVGTGSGNEQFFGPGTRLTVL.

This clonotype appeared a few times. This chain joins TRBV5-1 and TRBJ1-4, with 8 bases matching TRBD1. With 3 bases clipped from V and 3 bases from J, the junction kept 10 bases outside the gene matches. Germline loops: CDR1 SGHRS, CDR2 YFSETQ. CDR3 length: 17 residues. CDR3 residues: CASSSRRDRSANEKLFF. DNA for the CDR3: TGCGCCAGCAGCTCCCGACGGGACAGGAGCGCTAATGAAAAACTGTTTTTT.

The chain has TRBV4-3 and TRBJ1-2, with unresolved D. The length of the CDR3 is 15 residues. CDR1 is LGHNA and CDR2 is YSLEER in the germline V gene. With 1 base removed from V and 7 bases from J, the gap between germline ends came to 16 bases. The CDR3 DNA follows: TGCGCCAGCAGCCAAGGCCTCCGGCGAGGAGCTGGCTACACCTTC. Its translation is CASSQGLRRGAGYTF.

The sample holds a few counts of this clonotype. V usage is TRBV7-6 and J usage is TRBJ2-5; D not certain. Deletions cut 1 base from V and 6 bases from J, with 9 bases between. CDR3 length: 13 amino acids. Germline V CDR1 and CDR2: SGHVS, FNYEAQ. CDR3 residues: CASSLGWRQTQYF. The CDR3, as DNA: TGTGCCAGCAGCTTAGGCTGGCGGCAGACCCAGTACTTC.

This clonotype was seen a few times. The CDR3 coding sequence is TGTGCCAGCTCTGCGGGCGCCACAGATACGCAGTATTTT. Amino acid sequence: CASSAGATDTQYF. The J gene is TRBJ2-3, the V gene TRBV7-8; D possibly corresponds to TRBD2 (5 bases). V was shortened by 8 bases and J by 2 bases, with 11 bases between the two germline ends. The CDR3 loop spans 13 amino acids. CDR1 is SGHVS and CDR2 is FQNEAQ in the germline V gene. Drawing the rest from reference TRBV7-8 and TRBJ2-3, the complete variable domain is GAGVSQSPRYKVAKRGQDVALRCDPISGHVSLFWYQQALGQGPEFLTYFQNEAQLDKSGLPSDRFFAERPEGSVSTLKIQRTQQEDSAVYLCASSAGATDTQYFGPGTRLTVL.

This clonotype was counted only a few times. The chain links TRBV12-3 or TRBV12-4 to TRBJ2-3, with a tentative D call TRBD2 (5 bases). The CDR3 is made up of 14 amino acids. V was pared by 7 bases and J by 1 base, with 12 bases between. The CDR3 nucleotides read TGTGCCAGCACCCGATACGGGGGCACAGATACGCAGTATTTT. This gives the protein CASTRYGGTDTQYF.

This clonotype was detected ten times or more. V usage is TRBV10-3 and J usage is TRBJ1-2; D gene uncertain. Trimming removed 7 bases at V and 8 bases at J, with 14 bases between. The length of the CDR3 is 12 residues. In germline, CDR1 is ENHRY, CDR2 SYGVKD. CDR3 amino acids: CAITSTGNGYTF. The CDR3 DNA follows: TGTGCCATCACCTCGACCGGGAACGGCTACACCTTC.

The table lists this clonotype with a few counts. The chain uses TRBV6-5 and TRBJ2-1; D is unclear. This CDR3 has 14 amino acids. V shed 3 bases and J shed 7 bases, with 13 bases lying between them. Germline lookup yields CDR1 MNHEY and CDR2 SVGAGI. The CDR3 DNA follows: TGTGCCAGCAGTTATAGGATATCAATGAATGAGCAGTTCTTC. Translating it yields CASSYRISMNEQFF.

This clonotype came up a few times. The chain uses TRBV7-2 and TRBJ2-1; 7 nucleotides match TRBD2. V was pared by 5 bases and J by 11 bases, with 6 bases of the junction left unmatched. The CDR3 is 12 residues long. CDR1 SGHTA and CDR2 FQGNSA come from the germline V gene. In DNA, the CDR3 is TGTGCCAGCAGCGAAACTAGCGCAAAGCAGTTCTTC. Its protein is CASSETSAKQFF.

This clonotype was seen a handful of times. Written as DNA, the CDR3 is TGTGCCATCAGTGCGGGACAGGGGCTCCACGAGCAGTACTTC. Its protein product is CAISAGQGLHEQYF. The chain employs TRBV10-3 and TRBJ2-7; TRBD1 agrees at 10 bases. This CDR3 spans 14 amino acids. The V gene end was trimmed by 4 bases and the J gene end by 5 bases; junction bases not matched to a gene: 5. Germline assignment: CDR1 ENHRY and CDR2 SYGVKD.

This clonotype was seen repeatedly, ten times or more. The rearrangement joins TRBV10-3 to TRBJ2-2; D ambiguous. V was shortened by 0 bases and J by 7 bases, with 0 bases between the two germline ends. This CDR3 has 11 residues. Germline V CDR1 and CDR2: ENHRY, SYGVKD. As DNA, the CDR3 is TGTGCCATCAGTGAGTCCGGGGAGCTGTTTTTT. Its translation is CAISESGELFF.

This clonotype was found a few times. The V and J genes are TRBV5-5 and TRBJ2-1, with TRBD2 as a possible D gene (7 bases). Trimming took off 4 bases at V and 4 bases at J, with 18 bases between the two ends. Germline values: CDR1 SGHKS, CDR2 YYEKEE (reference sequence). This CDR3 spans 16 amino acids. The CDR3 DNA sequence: TGTGCCAGCAGCCCGATGAGCGGGACAACATACAATGAGCAGTTCTTC. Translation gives CASSPMSGTTYNEQFF.

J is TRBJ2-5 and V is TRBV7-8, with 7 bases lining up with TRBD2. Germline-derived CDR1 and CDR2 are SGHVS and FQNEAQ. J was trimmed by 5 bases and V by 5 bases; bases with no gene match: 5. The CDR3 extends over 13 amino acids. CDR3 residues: CASSQREGETQYF. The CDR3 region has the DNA TGTGCCAGCAGCCAGAGGGAGGGGGAGACCCAGTACTTC.